This TCR beta chain comes out of a study of glioma-infiltrating T cells after dendritic cell vaccination. Findings and caveats of the study: Few patients contributed both blood and tumor specimens.

This table comes from immunoSEQ multiplex PCR, and its TCRdb copy is limited to in-frame clones, with some not included. The table records more than 95,000 clones, around 87% of them present only once. Time point described: after dendritic cell vaccination, including at tumor progression/relapse. All glioblastoma patients lacked an isocitrate dehydrogenase mutation. V gave up 4 bases and J gave up 10 bases; unmatched junction bases: 11. The CDR3 is 14 amino acids. Looked up from germline, CDR1 is SGHRS and CDR2 is YFSETQ. As to this clone: What it recognizes is unknown.

This TCR came from a human donor with glioblastoma. The material sequenced was blood, taken after dendritic cell vaccination. This rearrangement joins TRBV5-1 to TRBJ2-3; 8 bases are shared with TRBD1. CDR3 amino acids: CASSRPETGGSQYF. CDR3 DNA: TGCGCCAGCAGCAGACCCGAAACAGGGGGATCGCAGTATTTT.